A single sample gave rise to the 21 T cell receptor beta chains below, sequenced in a study of shared clonotypes between healthy human individuals. CD45RO-negative cells were positively selected for CCR7, leaving out terminally differentiated effector memory CD45RA+ cells. The assay was immunoSEQ multiplex PCR, and TCRdb's table has in-frame clones only and misses some. The table shows about 2.2 million clones, with 85% to 95% occurring only once. The sequencing input was naive CD8+ T cells from PBMCs. These receptors were taken from a man between 18 and 35 years old in good health. Some clones in this sample may be carry-over from other donors' samples.

This clone showed up just once. The chain carries TRBV5-1 and TRBJ2-1, with 11 bases identical to TRBD2. CDR3 length: 17 residues. Germline assignment: CDR1 SGHRS and CDR2 YFSETQ. The junction had 5 bases not matched to a gene; V was cut back by 0 bases and J by 3 bases. In DNA, the CDR3 is TGCGCCAGCAGCTTGGAGGGACTAGCGGCCCTCTACAATGAGCAGTTCTTC. Protein product: CASSLEGLAALYNEQFF.

The J gene is TRBJ2-1, the V gene TRBV7-9; either TRBD1 or TRBD2 may fit D (5 bases each). Germline CDR1 SEHNR, CDR2 FQNEAQ (reference sequence). Deletions cut 4 bases from V and 2 bases from J, with 18 bases between. CDR3 length: 17 residues. For the CDR3, the DNA is TGTGCCAGCAGCTCCCGAGGGGACCCTAAAACCTACAATGAGCAGTTCTTC. It encodes CASSSRGDPKTYNEQFF.

The V gene is TRBV14, the J gene TRBJ2-7; the D gene is possibly TRBD2 (6 bases). This CDR3 has 15 residues. V was pared by 4 bases and J by 3 bases, with 16 bases between. Germline CDR1 and CDR2: SGHDN and FVKESK. Here the CDR3 DNA reads TGTGCCAGCAGCCCACCCGGGACTGGCCTCTACGAGCAGTACTTC. Amino acid sequence: CASSPPGTGLYEQYF.

J is TRBJ2-2 and V is TRBV10-3; tentatively, D is TRBD2 (6 bases). The CDR3 totals 16 residues. The ends were cut back, 2 bases at V and 1 base at J, with 11 bases in the middle. Germline CDR1 ENHRY, CDR2 SYGVKD. CDR3 nucleotides: TGTGCCATCAGTGAGACCGGTAGCGGGAACACCGGGGAGCTGTTTTTT. It codes for CAISETGSGNTGELFF.

This chain joins TRBV20-1 and TRBJ1-1; D remains unclear. The V end lost 6 bases, the J end lost 5 bases, and 7 bases lay between the germline ends. This CDR3 has 10 amino acids. Germline V gene sequence: CDR1 DFQATT, CDR2 SNEGSKA (reference sequence). The CDR3 protein is CSALGTEAFF. Written as DNA, the CDR3 is TGCAGTGCCCTGGGGACTGAAGCTTTCTTT.

The rearrangement uses TRBV30 and TRBJ1-4; the match to TRBD1 covers 7 bases. CDR1 is GTSNPN, CDR2 SVGIG, per germline (reference sequence). The CDR3 is 11 residues long. With 5 bases clipped from V and 11 bases from J, the junction kept 5 bases outside the gene matches. The CDR3 DNA follows: TGTGCCTGGCAGGGACAGAGGAAACTGTTTTTT. Encoded protein: CAWQGQRKLFF.

A remark on this clone: Other DNA variants within this sample encode the same CDR3. Here the CDR3 DNA reads TGTGCCAGTAGTCTGGGCACCGGGGAGCTGTTTTTT. Translation: CASSLGTGELFF. The chain carries TRBV19 and TRBJ2-2; D gene ambiguous. The CDR3 has 12 amino acids. Germline V CDR1 and CDR2: LNHDA, SQIVND (reference sequence). The V end lost 5 bases, the J end lost 4 bases, and 5 bases lay between the germline ends.

This clone was observed once. The chain uses TRBV27 and TRBJ2-5, with TRBD2 matching 10 bases. The CDR3 length is 16 residues. V dropped 6 bases and J dropped 5; count of bases not matched to a gene: 12. CDR1 and CDR2 (germline): MNHEY, SMNVEV (reference sequence). The CDR3 reads CASRPVAGGWFETQYF. The CDR3 nucleotides are TGTGCCAGCAGACCCGTAGCGGGAGGCTGGTTTGAGACCCAGTACTTC.

Comment on this clone: In the same sample, other DNA sequences code for this CDR3. The chain joins TRBV27 to TRBJ2-1; D gene unclear. V was trimmed by 6 bases and J by 0 bases, leaving 9 bases between them. This CDR3 region has 14 residues. Germline lookup yields CDR1 MNHEY and CDR2 SMNVEV (reference sequence). The CDR3 DNA reads as TGTGCCAGCAGCCCGCGCGGCTCCTACAATGAGCAGTTCTTC. The encoded protein is CASSPRGSYNEQFF.

This chain links TRBV28 with TRBJ2-3; 12 nucleotides agree with TRBD2. CDR1 is MDHEN and CDR2 is SYDVKM in the germline V gene. The CDR3 loop spans 18 amino acids. Germline trimming cut 5 bases from V and 4 bases from J; bases unmatched to any gene: 13. As DNA, the CDR3 is TGTGCCAGCAGTCTTCCCCGCCGACTAGCGGGAGAGGCAGATACGCAGTATTTT. Its translation is CASSLPRRLAGEADTQYF.

This clone was seen a few times. This chain connects TRBV11-2 to TRBJ1-1; no clear D gene. The V end lost 1 base, the J end lost 6 bases, and 12 bases lay between the germline ends. Germline CDR1 is SGHAT and CDR2 is FQNNGV. The CDR3 is 14 amino acids. As DNA, the CDR3 is TGTGCCAGCAGCTTAGCCGGGCCGTTGTCTGAAGCTTTCTTT. Amino acid sequence: CASSLAGPLSEAFF.

In the case of this clone: Other DNA sequences in this specimen translate into the identical CDR3. The rearrangement links TRBV11-2 to TRBJ2-1; a possible D gene is TRBD1 (6 bases). Per germline, CDR1 SGHAT and CDR2 FQNNGV. V lost 1 base, J lost 2 bases, and 9 bases lay in between. This CDR3 is 15 amino acids long. For the CDR3, the DNA is TGTGCCAGCAGCTTAGGTGCAGGGGCCTACAATGAGCAGTTCTTC. Its translation is CASSLGAGAYNEQFF.

Concerning this clone: The sample has other DNA sequences that encode this CDR3 too. The genes are TRBV29-1 and TRBJ2-7, with D perhaps matching TRBD2 (7 bases). The V end lost 4 bases, the J end lost 2 bases, and 12 bases lay between the germline ends. Germline V gene data show CDR1 as SQVTM and CDR2 as ANQGSEA. This CDR3 is built from 13 residues. CDR3 protein: CSVVGGGTYEQYF. CDR3 coding DNA: TGCAGCGTTGTAGGGGGGGGGACCTACGAGCAGTACTTC.

This clone was picked up a small number of times. The chain couples TRBV10-1 to TRBJ2-1; D unresolved. V lost 9 bases and J 11 bases, leaving 5 bases between the germline ends. Germline V gene sequence: CDR1 WNHNN, CDR2 SYGVQD (reference sequence). This CDR3 has 8 residues. CDR3 nucleotide sequence: TGCGCCAGGGGCAAGCAGTTCTTC. This encodes CARGKQFF.

The rearrangement links TRBV6-5 to TRBJ2-7; TRBD2 matches at 7 bases. This CDR3 spans 13 amino acids. The germline gives CDR1 MNHEY, CDR2 SVGAGI. V dropped 4 bases and J dropped 4; count of bases not matched to a gene: 4. The CDR3 DNA is TGTGCCAGCAGTTCCCGACTAGCTTACGAGCAGTACTTC. Translated: CASSSRLAYEQYF.

This clone was counted once. The J gene is TRBJ1-2, the V gene TRBV6-1; D might be TRBD1 (5 bases). The V end was cut by 7 bases, the J end by 3 bases, with 9 bases between. Germline assignment: CDR1 MNHNS and CDR2 SASEGT. This CDR3 spans 12 amino acids. The CDR3 here is CASKGRDYGYTF. Here the CDR3 DNA reads TGTGCCAGCAAGGGCAGGGACTATGGCTACACCTTC.

This chain links TRBV4-1 with TRBJ2-2; D remains ambiguous. Trimming took 4 bases from V and 7 from J, leaving 13 bases between them. The CDR3 has 14 amino acids. Germline assignment: CDR1 MGHRA and CDR2 YSYEKL. CDR3 protein: CASSPRLGSGELFF. DNA of the CDR3: TGCGCCAGCAGCCCAAGATTGGGTAGCGGGGAGCTGTTTTTT.

V usage is TRBV27 and J usage is TRBJ2-5; a weak D match, TRBD2 (5 bases). Germline loops: CDR1 MNHEY, CDR2 SMNVEV (reference sequence). The V end was cut by 5 bases, the J end by 3 bases, with 13 bases between. This CDR3 contains 14 residues. CDR3 residues: CASSPRSSEETQYF. The CDR3, as DNA: TGTGCCAGCAGTCCCCGGAGTAGCGAAGAGACCCAGTACTTC.

The genes are TRBV10-3 and TRBJ2-5, with unresolved D. Trimming shortened V by 10 bases and J by 3 bases, and 3 bases separated the two germline ends. Germline V lookup: CDR1 ENHRY, CDR2 SYGVKD. The CDR3 spans 9 residues. CDR3 sequence (DNA): TGTGCCACTGAAGAGACCCAGTACTTC. It translates to CATEETQYF.

This clone appeared a single time. The chain uses TRBV7-3 and TRBJ2-2; maybe TRBD1 (8 bases). This CDR3 region has 15 residues. CDR1 SGHTA and CDR2 FQGTGA come from the germline V gene. Trimming took 5 bases from V and 7 from J, leaving 17 bases between them. Here the CDR3 reads CASSQWTGTNGELFF. DNA for the CDR3: TGTGCCAGCAGCCAATGGACAGGGACTAACGGGGAGCTGTTTTTT. The full variable domain, completed using reference TRBV7-3 and TRBJ2-2, is GAGVSQTPSNKVTEKGKYVELRCDPISGHTALYWYRQSLGQGPEFLIYFQGTGAADDSGLPNDRFFAVRPEGSVSTLKIQRTERGDSAVYLCASSQWTGTNGELFFGEGSRLTVL.

V gene TRBV4-1 combines with J gene TRBJ2-1; D not resolved. The CDR3 extends over 15 amino acids. CDR1 is MGHRA, CDR2 YSYEKL, per germline. V shed 6 bases and J shed 5 bases, with 17 bases lying between them. DNA for the CDR3: TGCGCCAGCAGTTCTTCCCTGGCGGTTGACAATGAGCAGTTCTTC. Its translation: CASSSSLAVDNEQFF.